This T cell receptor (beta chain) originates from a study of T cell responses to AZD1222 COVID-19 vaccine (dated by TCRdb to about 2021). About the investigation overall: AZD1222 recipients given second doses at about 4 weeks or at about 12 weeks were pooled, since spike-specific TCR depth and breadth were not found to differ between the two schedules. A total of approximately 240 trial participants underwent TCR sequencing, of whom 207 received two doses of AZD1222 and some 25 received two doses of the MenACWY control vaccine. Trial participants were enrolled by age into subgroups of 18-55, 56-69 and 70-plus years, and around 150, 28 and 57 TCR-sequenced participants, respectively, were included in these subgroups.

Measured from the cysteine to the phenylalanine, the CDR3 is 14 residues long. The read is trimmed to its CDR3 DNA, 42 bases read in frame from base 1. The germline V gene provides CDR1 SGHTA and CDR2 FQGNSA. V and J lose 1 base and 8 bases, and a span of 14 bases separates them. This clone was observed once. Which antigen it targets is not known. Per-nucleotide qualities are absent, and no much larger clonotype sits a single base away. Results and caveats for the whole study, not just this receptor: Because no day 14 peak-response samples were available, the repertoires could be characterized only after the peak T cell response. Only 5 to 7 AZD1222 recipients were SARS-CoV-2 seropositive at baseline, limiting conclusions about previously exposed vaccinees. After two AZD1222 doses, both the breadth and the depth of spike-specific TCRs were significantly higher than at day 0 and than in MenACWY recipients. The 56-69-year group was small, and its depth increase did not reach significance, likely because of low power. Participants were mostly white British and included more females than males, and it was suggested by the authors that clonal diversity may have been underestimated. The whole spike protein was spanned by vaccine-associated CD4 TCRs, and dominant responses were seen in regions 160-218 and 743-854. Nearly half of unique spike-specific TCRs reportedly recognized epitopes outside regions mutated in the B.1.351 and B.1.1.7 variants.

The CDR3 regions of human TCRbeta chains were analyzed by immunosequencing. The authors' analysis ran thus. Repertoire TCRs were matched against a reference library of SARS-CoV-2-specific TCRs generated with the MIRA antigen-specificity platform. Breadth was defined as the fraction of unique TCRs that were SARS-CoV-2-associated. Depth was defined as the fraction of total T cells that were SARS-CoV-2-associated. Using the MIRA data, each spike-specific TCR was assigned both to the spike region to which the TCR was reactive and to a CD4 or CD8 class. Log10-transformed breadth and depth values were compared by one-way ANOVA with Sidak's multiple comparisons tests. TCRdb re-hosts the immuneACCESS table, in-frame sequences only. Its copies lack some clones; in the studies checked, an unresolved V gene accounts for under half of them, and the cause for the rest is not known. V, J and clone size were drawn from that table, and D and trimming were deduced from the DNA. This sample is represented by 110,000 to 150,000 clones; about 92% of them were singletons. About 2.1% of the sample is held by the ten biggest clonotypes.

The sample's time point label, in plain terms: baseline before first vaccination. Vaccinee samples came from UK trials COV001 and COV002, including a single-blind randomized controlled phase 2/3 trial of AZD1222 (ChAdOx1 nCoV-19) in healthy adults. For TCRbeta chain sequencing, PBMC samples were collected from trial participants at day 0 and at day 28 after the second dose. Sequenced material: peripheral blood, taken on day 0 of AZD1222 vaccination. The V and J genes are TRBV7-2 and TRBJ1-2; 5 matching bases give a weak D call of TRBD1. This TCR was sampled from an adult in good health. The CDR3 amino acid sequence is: CASSLGTSMGGYTF. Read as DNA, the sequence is TGTGCCAGCAGCTTAGGGACATCCATGGGAGGCTACACCTTC.